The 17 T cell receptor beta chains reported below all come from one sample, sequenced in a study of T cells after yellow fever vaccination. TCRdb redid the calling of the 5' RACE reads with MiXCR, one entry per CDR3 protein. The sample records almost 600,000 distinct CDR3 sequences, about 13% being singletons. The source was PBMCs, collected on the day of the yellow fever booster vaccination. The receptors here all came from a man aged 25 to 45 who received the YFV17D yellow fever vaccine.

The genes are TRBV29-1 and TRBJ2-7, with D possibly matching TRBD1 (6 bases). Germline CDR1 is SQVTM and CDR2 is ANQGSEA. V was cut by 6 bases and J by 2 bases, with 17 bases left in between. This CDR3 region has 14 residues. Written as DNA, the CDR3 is TGCAGCGTAAGCGGACAGACCTTGACCTACGAGCAGTACTTC. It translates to CSVSGQTLTYEQYF.

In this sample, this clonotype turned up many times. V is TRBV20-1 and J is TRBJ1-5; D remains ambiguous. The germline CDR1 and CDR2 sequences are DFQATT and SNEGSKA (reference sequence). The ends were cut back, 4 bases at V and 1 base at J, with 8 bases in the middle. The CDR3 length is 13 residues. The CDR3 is CSAKSTSNQPQHF. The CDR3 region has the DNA TGCAGTGCTAAAAGCACCAGCAATCAGCCCCAGCATTTT.

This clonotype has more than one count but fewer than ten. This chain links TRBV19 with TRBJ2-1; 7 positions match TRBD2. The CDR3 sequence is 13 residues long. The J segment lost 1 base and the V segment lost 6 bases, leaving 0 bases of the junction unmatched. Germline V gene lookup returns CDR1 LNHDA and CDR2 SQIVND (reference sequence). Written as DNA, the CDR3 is TGTGCCAGTAGCGGGAGGTCCTACAATGAGCAGTTCTTC. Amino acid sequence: CASSGRSYNEQFF.

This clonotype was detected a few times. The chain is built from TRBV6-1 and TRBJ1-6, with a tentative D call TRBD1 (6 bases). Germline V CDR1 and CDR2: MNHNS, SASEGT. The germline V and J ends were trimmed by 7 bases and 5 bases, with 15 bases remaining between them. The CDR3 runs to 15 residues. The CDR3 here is CASKIAGEDNSPLHF. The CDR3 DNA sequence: TGTGCCAGCAAGATCGCAGGGGAGGATAATTCACCCCTCCACTTT.

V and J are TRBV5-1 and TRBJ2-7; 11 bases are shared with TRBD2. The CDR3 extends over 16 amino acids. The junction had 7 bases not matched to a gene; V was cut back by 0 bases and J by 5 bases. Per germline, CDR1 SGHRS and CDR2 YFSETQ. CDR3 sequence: CASSLGLAGGPNEQYF. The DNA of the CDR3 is TGCGCCAGCAGCTTGGGTTTAGCGGGAGGGCCGAACGAGCAGTACTTC.

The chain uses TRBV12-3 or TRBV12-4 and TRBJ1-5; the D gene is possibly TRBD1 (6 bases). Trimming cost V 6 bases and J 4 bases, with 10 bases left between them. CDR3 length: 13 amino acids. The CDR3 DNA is TGTGCCAGCAGCGGACAGCCAAATCAGCCCCAGCATTTT. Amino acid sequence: CASSGQPNQPQHF.

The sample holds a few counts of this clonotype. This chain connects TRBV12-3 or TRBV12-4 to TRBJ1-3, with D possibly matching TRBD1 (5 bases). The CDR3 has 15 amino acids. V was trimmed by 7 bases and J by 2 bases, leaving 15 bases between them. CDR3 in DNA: TGTGCCAGCACCGCAGGACAAGGCGCTGGAAACACCATATATTTT. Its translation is CASTAGQGAGNTIYF.

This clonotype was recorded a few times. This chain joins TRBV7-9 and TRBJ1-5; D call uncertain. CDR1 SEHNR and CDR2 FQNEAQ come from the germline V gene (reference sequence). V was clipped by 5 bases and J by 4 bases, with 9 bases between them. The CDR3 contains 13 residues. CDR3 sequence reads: CASSQSGNQPQHF. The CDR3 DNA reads TGTGCCAGCAGCCAAAGCGGGAATCAGCCCCAGCATTTT.

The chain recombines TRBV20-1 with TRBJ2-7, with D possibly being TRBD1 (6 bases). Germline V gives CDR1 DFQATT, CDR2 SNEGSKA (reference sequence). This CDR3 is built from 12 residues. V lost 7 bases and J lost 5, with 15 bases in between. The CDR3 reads CSVFGRGNEQYF. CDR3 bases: TGCAGTGTATTTGGCAGGGGAAACGAGCAGTACTTC.

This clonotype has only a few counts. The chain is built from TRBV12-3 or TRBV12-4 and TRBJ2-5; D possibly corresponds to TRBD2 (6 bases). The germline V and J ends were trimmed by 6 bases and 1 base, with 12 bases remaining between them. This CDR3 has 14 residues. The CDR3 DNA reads TGTGCCAGCAGCAGGGACTCCCCCCAAGAGACCCAGTACTTC. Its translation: CASSRDSPQETQYF.

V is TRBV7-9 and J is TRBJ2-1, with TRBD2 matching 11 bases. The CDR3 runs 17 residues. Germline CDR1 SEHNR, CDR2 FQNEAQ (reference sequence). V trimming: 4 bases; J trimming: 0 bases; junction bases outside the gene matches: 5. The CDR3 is CASSSLAGVSSYNEQFF. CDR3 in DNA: TGTGCCAGCAGCTCACTAGCGGGAGTGAGCTCCTACAATGAGCAGTTCTTC.

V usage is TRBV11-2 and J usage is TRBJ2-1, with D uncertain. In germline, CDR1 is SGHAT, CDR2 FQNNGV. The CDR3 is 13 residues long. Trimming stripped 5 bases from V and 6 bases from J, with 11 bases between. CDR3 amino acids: CASSPTPTNEQFF. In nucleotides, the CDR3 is TGTGCCAGCAGCCCGACGCCCACCAATGAGCAGTTCTTC.

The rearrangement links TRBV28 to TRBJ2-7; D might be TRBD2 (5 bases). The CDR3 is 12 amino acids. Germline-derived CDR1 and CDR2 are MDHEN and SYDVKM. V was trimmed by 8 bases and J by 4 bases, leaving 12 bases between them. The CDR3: CASRGPGYEQYF. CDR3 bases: TGTGCCAGCCGGGGTCCTGGGTACGAGCAGTACTTC.

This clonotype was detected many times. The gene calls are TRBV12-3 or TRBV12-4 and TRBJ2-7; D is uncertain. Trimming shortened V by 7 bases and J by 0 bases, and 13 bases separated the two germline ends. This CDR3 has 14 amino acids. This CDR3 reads CASTTTTSSYEQYF. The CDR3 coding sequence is TGTGCCAGCACAACCACTACCAGCTCCTACGAGCAGTACTTC.

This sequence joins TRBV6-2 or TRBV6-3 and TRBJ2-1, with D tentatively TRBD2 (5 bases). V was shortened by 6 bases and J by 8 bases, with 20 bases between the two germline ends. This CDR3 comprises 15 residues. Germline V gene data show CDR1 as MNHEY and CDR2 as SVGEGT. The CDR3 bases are TGTGCCAGCAGGAATCCGGGAATCCGAGGCGATGAGCAGTTCTTC. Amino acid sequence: CASRNPGIRGDEQFF.

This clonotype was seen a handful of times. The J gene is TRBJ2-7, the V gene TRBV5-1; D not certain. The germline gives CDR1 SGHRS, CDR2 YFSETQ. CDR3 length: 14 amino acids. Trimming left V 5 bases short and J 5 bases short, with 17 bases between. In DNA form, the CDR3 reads TGCGCCAGCAGGCCCGGTGGGGTTCAAAACGAGCAGTACTTC. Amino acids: CASRPGGVQNEQYF.

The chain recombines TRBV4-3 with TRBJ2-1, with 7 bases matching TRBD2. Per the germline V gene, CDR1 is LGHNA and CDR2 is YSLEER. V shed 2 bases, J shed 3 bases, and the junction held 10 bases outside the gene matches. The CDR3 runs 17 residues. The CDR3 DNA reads TGCGCCAGCAGCCAAAGCCGGTCGAGGACTAGCTACAATGAGCAGTTCTTC. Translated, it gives CASSQSRSRTSYNEQFF.